These 17 T cell receptor beta chains originate from one sample sequenced in a study of blood T cell repertoires in COVID-19. Generated by immunoSEQ multiplex PCR, the TCRdb table keeps only in-frame clones and is missing some. The table lists 100,000 or so clones, 80% of them singletons. The source material was peripheral blood. These receptors were obtained from a woman in her seventies with acute or convalescent COVID-19.

The chain couples TRBV19 to TRBJ1-2; 12 bases line up with TRBD1. Trimming at V came to 6 bases and at J to 8 bases, leaving 10 bases not matched to a gene. The CDR3 has 15 residues. Per the germline V gene, CDR1 is LNHDA and CDR2 is SQIVND (reference sequence). The CDR3, as DNA: TGTGCCAGTAGCCTATCGGGACAGGGGGCGTTCGGCTACACCTTC. Amino acid sequence: CASSLSGQGAFGYTF.

This chain uses TRBV18 with TRBJ1-6; 7 nucleotides align to TRBD1. The CDR3 has 17 amino acids. J was trimmed by 1 base and V by 4 bases; bases with no gene match: 7. Germline-derived CDR1 and CDR2 are KGHSH and LQKENI. DNA for the CDR3: TGTGCCAGCTCACGCGACAGGGTAGTGTCCTATAATTCACCCCTCCACTTT. Translation gives CASSRDRVVSYNSPLHF.

This clone was seen only once. The chain is built from TRBV11-3 and TRBJ2-5; D is possibly TRBD2 (5 bases). This CDR3 comprises 13 residues. The V gene lost 5 bases and the J gene lost 4 bases, with 11 bases spanning the gap. The V gene's germline CDR1 is SGHNT and CDR2 YENEEA. The CDR3 loop reads CASSRGWSETQYF. The CDR3, as DNA: TGTGCCAGCAGCCGAGGGTGGTCAGAGACCCAGTACTTC.

V gene TRBV5-1 combines with J gene TRBJ2-1; D perhaps matches TRBD2 (6 bases). The CDR3 totals 12 residues. The V gene lost 0 bases and the J gene lost 12 bases, with 10 bases spanning the gap. CDR1 SGHRS and CDR2 YFSETQ come from the germline V gene. CDR3 sequence: CASSLGGTGQFF. In DNA form, the CDR3 reads TGCGCCAGCAGCTTGGGCGGGACGGGGCAGTTCTTC.

V and J are TRBV11-3 and TRBJ2-7; the D gene is possibly TRBD1 (5 bases). CDR1 and CDR2 (germline): SGHNT, YENEEA. The CDR3 spans 13 residues. The ends were cut back, 5 bases at V and 6 bases at J, with 14 bases in the middle. The CDR3 DNA reads TGTGCCAGCAGCCCGAAACAGGAATCCGAGCAGTACGTC. Protein product: CASSPKQESEQYV.

This clone was observed a single time. The chain employs TRBV5-1 and TRBJ2-2, with TRBD1 matching 7 bases. Germline CDR1 and CDR2: SGHRS and YFSETQ. The CDR3 has 14 residues. The V gene end was trimmed by 5 bases and the J gene end by 0 bases; junction bases not matched to a gene: 1. The CDR3 sequence: CASSDRANTGELFF. The CDR3, as DNA: TGCGCCAGCAGTGACAGGGCGAACACCGGGGAGCTGTTTTTT.

The chain carries TRBV5-1 and TRBJ2-5; possible D gene TRBD1, 6 bases. CDR1 SGHRS and CDR2 YFSETQ come from the germline V gene. The CDR3 totals 13 residues. Trimming cost V 4 bases and J 4 bases, with 11 bases left between them. The CDR3 loop is CASSVQGGETQYF. CDR3 nucleotide sequence: TGCGCCAGCAGCGTACAGGGTGGAGAGACCCAGTACTTC. The full variable domain, completed using reference TRBV5-1 and TRBJ2-5, is KAGVTQTPRYLIKTRGQQVTLSCSPISGHRSVSWYQQTPGQGLQFLFEYFSETQRNKGNFPGRFSGRQFSNSRSEMNVSTLELGDSALYLCASSVQGGETQYFGPGTRLLVL.

As to this clone: One end of the junction fails to match germline, which may point to a read error. The chain carries TRBV5-4 and TRBJ1-1; 8 bases align to TRBD1. From germline, CDR1 is SGHNT and CDR2 YYREEE (reference sequence). This CDR3 is built from 14 residues. The CDR3 sequence: CASSLDRGNAEAFF. The CDR3 region has the DNA TGTGCCAGCAGCTTGGACAGGGGGAACGCTGAAGCTTTCTTT.

The CDR3 region has the DNA TGTGCCAGCAGCGCCGGGACAGGGGAAAGTGACGAGCAGTACGTC. Translating it yields CASSAGTGESDEQYV. The chain combines TRBV9 with TRBJ2-7; 10 positions agree with TRBD1. V was clipped by 3 bases and J by 5 bases; unmatched bases: 8. From germline, CDR1 is SGDLS and CDR2 YYNGEE. The CDR3 sequence is 15 residues long.

The V gene is TRBV6-2 or TRBV6-3, the J gene TRBJ2-7; 9 nucleotides match TRBD1. CDR1 and CDR2 (germline): MNHEY, SVGEGT. The CDR3 totals 12 residues. As DNA, the CDR3 is TGTGCCAGCAGTTATACAGGGGGCCCCTTGGACGTC. Translation gives CASSYTGGPLDV.

This chain uses TRBV5-1 with TRBJ1-2, with TRBD1 matching 9 bases. The V and J ends lost 4 bases and 7 bases, in that order; junction bases with no gene match: 11. CDR1 and CDR2 (germline): SGHRS, YFSETQ. The CDR3 consists of 15 residues. CDR3 in DNA: TGCGCCAGCAGCCCTTCGGGACAGGGTGTCGGTGGCTACACCTTC. Amino acids: CASSPSGQGVGGYTF.

The rearrangement joins TRBV5-1 to TRBJ1-6; D possibly corresponds to TRBD1 (6 bases). The CDR3 is 17 amino acids. V dropped 0 bases and J dropped 10 bases, with 20 bases sitting between them. The germline gives CDR1 SGHRS, CDR2 YFSETQ. CDR3 bases: TGCGCCAGCAGCTTGGTTATAGGGGGGGCTATAATCTCACCCCTCCACTTT. It codes for CASSLVIGGAIISPLHF.

V is TRBV19 and J is TRBJ2-2; the D gene is possibly TRBD1 (5 bases). The length of the CDR3 is 16 residues. Germline-derived CDR1 and CDR2 are LNHDA and SQIVND (reference sequence). The V end lost 4 bases, the J end lost 0 bases, and 12 bases lay between the germline ends. The CDR3 DNA reads as TGTGCCAGTAGTAGATTTGGGGCCTCGAACACCGGGGAGCTGTTTTTT. Residues: CASSRFGASNTGELFF.

The CDR3 DNA reads as TGTGCCTGGAGTAGACAGGGAGACGAGCAGTACTTC. Residues: CAWSRQGDEQYF. The V gene is TRBV30, the J gene TRBJ2-7; TRBD1 matches 7 bases. Germline values: CDR1 GTSNPN, CDR2 SVGIG (reference sequence). V was pared by 2 bases and J by 5 bases, with 3 bases of the junction left unmatched. This CDR3 has 12 amino acids.

V gene TRBV11-2 combines with J gene TRBJ1-1, with unresolved D. The CDR3 spans 13 residues. V lost 2 bases and J 3 bases, leaving 7 bases between the germline ends. Per the germline V gene, CDR1 is SGHAT and CDR2 is FQNNGV. DNA of the CDR3: TGTGCCAGCAGCTTAACGGTTGACACTGAAGCTTTCTTT. As protein: CASSLTVDTEAFF.

For the CDR3, the DNA is TGTGCCAGCAGCTTAGATGGGGGGGACTATGGCTACACCTTC. Translation: CASSLDGGDYGYTF. V usage is TRBV7-2 and J usage is TRBJ1-2; maybe TRBD1 (5 bases). This CDR3 is built from 14 residues. V shed 1 base and J shed 3 bases, with 9 bases lying between them. Germline V lookup: CDR1 SGHTA, CDR2 FQGNSA.

The chain employs TRBV29-1 and TRBJ2-2; maybe TRBD1 (7 bases). The CDR3 totals 13 residues. Trimming pared 5 bases from V and 4 bases from J, leaving 11 bases between. CDR1 and CDR2 (germline): SQVTM, ANQGSEA. CDR3 residues: CSVNQGGTGELFF. As DNA, the CDR3 is TGCAGCGTTAATCAGGGGGGCACCGGGGAGCTGTTTTTT.